This T cell receptor (beta chain) was found in a study (dated by TCRdb to the mid-2010s). Context from the whole study: Whether tumor-infiltrating Tregs in breast cancer are recruited from blood Tregs or converted in situ from other CD4+ T cell subsets was tested. General study outcomes and caveats: The larger-cohort validation was restricted to a single TCR beta V-J rearrangement rather than whole repertoires. In terms of TCR gene usage, tumor memory CD4+ T cells clustered together with blood and lymph node memory CD4+ cells, as well as with lymph node naive CD4+ cells. The greatest overlap of tumor-infiltrating Treg TCR alpha and beta sequences was with tumor naive CD4+ T cells, followed next by blood naive CD4+ T cells.

The Miltenyi Naive CD4+ T Cell Isolation kit was used to purify naive CD4+ T cells, and Tregs were depleted with CD25 microbeads. Tregs, naive and memory CD4+ T cells from tumor, blood and ipsilateral draining lymph nodes of five breast cancer patients underwent full-length TCR alpha and beta sequencing. Tumor tissue and lymph nodes from ipsilateral axillary dissection were perfused with PBS, minced and digested with collagenase I and hyaluronidase. FACS confirmed that the sorted cell populations were more than 90% pure. Comment on this clonotype: No cognate antigen has been identified for it. Qualities for individual bases were not recorded, and no much larger clone is one base off.

Full-length TCR variable regions were amplified by 5' RACE PCR with constant-region reverse primers, and semi-nested PCR with Nested Universal Primer A was subsequently performed. Using the ReliaPrep RNA Cell Miniprep System, total RNA was extracted, and the SMARTer RACE 5'/3' Kit was then used to reverse transcribe the RNA into 5'RACE-ready cDNA. Multiplex adaptors were used to barcode full-length TCR alpha and beta libraries, and the barcoded libraries were sequenced on an Illumina MiSeq. The study's own analysis went as follows. For each of nine subset-tissue groups, sequencing data from the five patients were combined, and the groups were compared by unsupervised clustering of TCR gene usage. The Morisita-Horn index was used to calculate repertoire similarity, with shared sequences weighted by how much each contributed to each repertoire. TCRdb cleaned the public reads at Q25 with fastp, built clones with MiXCR and kept in-frame beta chains. Each entry merges the rows of one CDR3 protein and shows their most common DNA and genes. The V and J calls here are based on TCRdb, not the publication. Across this sample there are 45,000 to 55,000 distinct CDR3 sequences, with approximately 24% seen only once. Together, the top ten hold 3.2% of the sample.

The CDR3 goes from the cysteine to the phenylalanine over 16 residues. Solely the CDR3 DNA is kept, with 48 bases framed from the first base. Cut back by 0 bases and 0 bases, the V and J ends lie 10 bases apart. CDR1 and CDR2 were assigned from the germline V gene (reference sequence) as SGHKS and YYEKEE. The sequence came from a female donor with breast cancer. The sample comprised tumor-infiltrating naive CD4+ T cells sorted from the breast tumor. Read against the paper, the sample's cell subset or site label means: naive CD4+ T cells, CD4+CD45RA+CD25-. The chain was built from TRBV5-5 and TRBJ1-5; the D gene cannot be named for sure. Here is the DNA: TGTGCCAGCAGCTTGGATCTCCGAAATAGCAATCAGCCCCAGCATTTT. This encodes CASSLDLRNSNQPQHF.